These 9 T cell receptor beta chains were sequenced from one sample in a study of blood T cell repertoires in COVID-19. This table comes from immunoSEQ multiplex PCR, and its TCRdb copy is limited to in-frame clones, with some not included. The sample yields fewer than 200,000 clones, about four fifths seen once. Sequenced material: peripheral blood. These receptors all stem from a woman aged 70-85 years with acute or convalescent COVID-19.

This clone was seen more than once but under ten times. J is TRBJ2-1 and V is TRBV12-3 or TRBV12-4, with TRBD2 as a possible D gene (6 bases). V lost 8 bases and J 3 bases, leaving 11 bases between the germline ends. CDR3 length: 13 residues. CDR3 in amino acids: CASGRTSYNEQFF. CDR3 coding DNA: TGTGCCAGCGGGAGGACAAGCTACAATGAGCAGTTCTTC.

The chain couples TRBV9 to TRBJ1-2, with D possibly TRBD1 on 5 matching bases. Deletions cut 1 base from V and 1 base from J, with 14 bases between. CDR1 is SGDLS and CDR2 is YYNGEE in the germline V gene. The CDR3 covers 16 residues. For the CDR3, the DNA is TGTGCCAGCAGCGTACAGGGAAGCCCCGTTAACTATGGCTACACCTTC. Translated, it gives CASSVQGSPVNYGYTF.

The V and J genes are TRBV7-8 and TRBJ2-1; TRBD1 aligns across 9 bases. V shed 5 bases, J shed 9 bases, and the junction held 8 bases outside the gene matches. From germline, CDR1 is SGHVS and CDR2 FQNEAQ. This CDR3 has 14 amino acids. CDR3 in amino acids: CASSPRDRDGEQFF. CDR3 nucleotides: TGTGCCAGCAGCCCTAGGGACAGGGATGGTGAGCAGTTCTTC. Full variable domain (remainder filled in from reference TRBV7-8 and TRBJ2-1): GAGVSQSPRYKVAKRGQDVALRCDPISGHVSLFWYQQALGQGPEFLTYFQNEAQLDKSGLPSDRFFAERPEGSVSTLKIQRTQQEDSAVYLCASSPRDRDGEQFFGPGTRLTVL.

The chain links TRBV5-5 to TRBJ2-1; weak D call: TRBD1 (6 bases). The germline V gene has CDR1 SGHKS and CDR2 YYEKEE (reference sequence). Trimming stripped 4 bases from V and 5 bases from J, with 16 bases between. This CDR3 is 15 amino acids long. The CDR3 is CASSTTRQENNEQFF. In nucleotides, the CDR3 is TGTGCCAGCAGCACAACTCGACAGGAGAACAATGAGCAGTTCTTC.

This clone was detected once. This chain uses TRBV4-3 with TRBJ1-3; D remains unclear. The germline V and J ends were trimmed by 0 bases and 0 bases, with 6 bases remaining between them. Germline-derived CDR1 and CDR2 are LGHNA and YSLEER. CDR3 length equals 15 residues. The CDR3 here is CASSQDGLSGNTIYF. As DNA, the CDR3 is TGCGCCAGCAGCCAAGATGGGCTCTCTGGAAACACCATATATTTT.

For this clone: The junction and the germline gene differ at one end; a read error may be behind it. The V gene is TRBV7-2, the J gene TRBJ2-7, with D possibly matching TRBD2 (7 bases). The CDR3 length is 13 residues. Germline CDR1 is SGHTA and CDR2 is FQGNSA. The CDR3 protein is CASSLVRGGSQNF. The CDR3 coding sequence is TGTGCCAGCAGCTTAGTGAGGGGGGGCAGCCAAAACTTC.

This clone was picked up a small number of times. The CDR3 sequence is CAIRDSRNEKLFF. The CDR3 DNA reads as TGTGCCATCCGGGACAGCCGTAATGAAAAACTGTTTTTT. The chain couples TRBV10-3 to TRBJ1-4, with 7 bases lining up with TRBD1. J lost 4 bases, V lost 8 bases, and 4 bases had no gene match. This CDR3 has 13 amino acids. Per the germline V gene, CDR1 is ENHRY and CDR2 is SYGVKD.

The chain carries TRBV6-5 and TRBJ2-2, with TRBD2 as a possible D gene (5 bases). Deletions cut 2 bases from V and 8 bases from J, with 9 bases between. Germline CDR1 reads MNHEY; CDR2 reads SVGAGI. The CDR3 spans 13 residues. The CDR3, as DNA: TGTGCCAGCAGTTACGGACTGGCGGGGGAGCTGTTTTTT. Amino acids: CASSYGLAGELFF.

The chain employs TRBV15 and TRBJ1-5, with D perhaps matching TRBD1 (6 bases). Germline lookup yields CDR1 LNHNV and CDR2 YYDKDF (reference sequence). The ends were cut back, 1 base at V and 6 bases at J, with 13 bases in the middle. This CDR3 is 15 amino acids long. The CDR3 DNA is TGTGCCACCAGCAGAGCAGCAGGGGTAGGTCAGCCCCAGCATTTT. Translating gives CATSRAAGVGQPQHF.